One and the same sample provided the 10 T cell receptor beta chains below, sequenced in a study of shared clonotypes between healthy human individuals. The data were produced by immunoSEQ multiplex PCR, yet TCRdb's version contains in-frame clones alone and is incomplete. The sample gives roughly 1,000,000 clones, 75% to 85% of which show up once; 0.61% is in the top ten. Specimen: memory CD4+ T cells from PBMCs. Subset reported: CD45RA-negative fraction. Source of these receptors: a man between 18 and 29 years old in good health. Some clones in this sample may be carry-over from other donors' samples.

As regards this clone: Different DNA sequences within this sample yield the same CDR3. The chain uses TRBV2 and TRBJ1-2; unclear D gene. Trimming took 4 bases from V and 4 from J, leaving 16 bases between them. The length of the CDR3 is 15 residues. CDR1 SNHLY and CDR2 FYNNEI come from the germline V gene. CDR3 bases: TGTGCCAGCAGTGGGGGTCGCCTTCGTGGCTATGGCTACACCTTC. Encoded protein: CASSGGRLRGYGYTF.

In its sample, this clone was seen many times. Here the CDR3 reads CASSGSGIGTGELFF. The CDR3 DNA sequence: TGTGCCAGCAGTGGTAGCGGGATTGGCACCGGGGAGCTGTTTTTT. The V and J genes are TRBV28 and TRBJ2-2, with 8 bases that match TRBD2. CDR1 is MDHEN, CDR2 SYDVKM, per germline. The CDR3 is 15 residues long. J was trimmed by 4 bases and V by 5 bases; bases with no gene match: 6.

This chain uses TRBV6-1 with TRBJ2-7, with 7 bases lining up with TRBD1. Germline V gene data show CDR1 as MNHNS and CDR2 as SASEGT. The CDR3 has 15 amino acids. The V and J ends lost 6 bases and 2 bases, in that order; junction bases with no gene match: 10. The CDR3 DNA reads as TGTGCCAGCAGAGAGCCGGGACAGCCTCCCTACGAGCAGTACTTC. Encoded protein: CASREPGQPPYEQYF.

The chain joins TRBV7-6 to TRBJ2-5, with TRBD2 matching over 8 bases. The CDR3 is made up of 12 amino acids. Germline V CDR1 and CDR2: SGHVS, FNYEAQ. The junction had 2 bases not matched to a gene; V was cut back by 2 bases and J by 9 bases. CDR3 in DNA: TGTGCCAGCAGCTTATCCGGGAGGGCCCAGTACTTC. Protein: CASSLSGRAQYF.

V usage is TRBV18 and J usage is TRBJ2-4, with 7 bases lining up with TRBD1. Germline values: CDR1 KGHSH, CDR2 LQKENI. This CDR3 is built from 15 residues. Trimming at V came to 5 bases and at J to 5 bases, leaving 9 bases not matched to a gene. The chain's CDR3 is CASSADHRGQNIQYF. For the CDR3, the DNA is TGTGCCAGCTCAGCGGACCACAGGGGACAAAACATTCAGTACTTC.

Comment on this clone: This may be a read error: a much more frequent sequence differs by one nucleotide. The sample holds other DNA sequences that translate to the same CDR3. This sequence joins TRBV7-3 and TRBJ1-1; 7 bases are shared with TRBD1. V shed 4 bases, J shed 3 bases, and the junction held 2 bases outside the gene matches. The CDR3 spans 13 residues. From germline, CDR1 is SGHTA and CDR2 FQGTGA. CDR3 bases: TGTGCCAGCAGCTCTCAGGGGGACACTGAAGCTTTCTTT. Translated: CASSSQGDTEAFF.

The chain links TRBV6-1 to TRBJ1-1, with unresolved D. CDR1 and CDR2 (germline): MNHNS, SASEGT. The germline V and J ends were trimmed by 6 bases and 3 bases, with 8 bases remaining between them. The CDR3 has 12 amino acids. The CDR3: CASSYRDTEAFF. The CDR3 coding sequence is TGTGCCAGCAGCTATCGAGACACTGAAGCTTTCTTT.

To note about this clone: The sample has other DNA sequences that encode this CDR3 too. The J gene is TRBJ1-2, the V gene TRBV28, with a tentative D call TRBD1 (5 bases). Trimming left V 1 base short and J 5 bases short, with 8 bases between. This CDR3 has 13 residues. Germline CDR1 and CDR2: MDHEN and SYDVKM. The CDR3 loop reads CASSLSGSYGYTF. The CDR3 DNA is TGTGCCAGCAGTTTATCAGGGAGTTATGGCTACACCTTC.

The V gene is TRBV5-1, the J gene TRBJ2-5; no clear D. Germline loops: CDR1 SGHRS, CDR2 YFSETQ. This CDR3 spans 14 amino acids. Trimming stripped 0 bases from V and 5 bases from J, with 11 bases between. CDR3 bases: TGCGCCAGCAGCTTGGGCGCAGGTTGGGAGACCCAGTACTTC. Amino acid sequence: CASSLGAGWETQYF.

The chain joins TRBV4-1 to TRBJ2-1; 7 nucleotides align to TRBD2. V lost 3 bases and J lost 9; bases outside the gene matches: 23. The length of the CDR3 is 19 residues. The germline gives CDR1 MGHRA, CDR2 YSYEKL. The CDR3 region has the DNA TGCGCCAGCAGCCAGGCGGGGGATGCCTTAAGGGGTCAAAGGGGTGAGCAGTTCTTC. As protein: CASSQAGDALRGQRGEQFF.